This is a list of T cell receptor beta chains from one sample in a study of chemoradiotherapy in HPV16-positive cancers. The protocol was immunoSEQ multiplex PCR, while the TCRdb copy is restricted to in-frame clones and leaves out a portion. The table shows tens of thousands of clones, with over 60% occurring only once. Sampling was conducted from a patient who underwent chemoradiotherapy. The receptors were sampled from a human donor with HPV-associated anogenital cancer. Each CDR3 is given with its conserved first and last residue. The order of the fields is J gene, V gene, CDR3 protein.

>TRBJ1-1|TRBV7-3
CASKLGQANTEAFF
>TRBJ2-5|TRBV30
CAWRGTAQETQYF
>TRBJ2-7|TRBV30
CAWRNRLSSYEQYF
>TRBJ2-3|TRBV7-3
CASSLIGTAISTDTQYF
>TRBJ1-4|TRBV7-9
CASSLALGPANEKLFF
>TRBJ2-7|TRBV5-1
CASSLADNRNSARAYEQYF
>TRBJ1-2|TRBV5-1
CASSDPGGRDGYTF
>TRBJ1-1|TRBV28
CASSRGGEIEAFF
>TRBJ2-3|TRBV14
CASSLTSGSTDTQYF
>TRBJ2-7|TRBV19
CASSMFPSYEQYF
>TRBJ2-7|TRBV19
CASTQRGGPISEQYF
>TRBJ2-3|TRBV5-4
CASRRGSGGGMDTQYF
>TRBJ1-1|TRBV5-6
CASSLLIGQGHTEAFF